The 32 T cell receptor beta chains presented below share a single source sample, sequenced in a study of neurological immune-mediated disorders. TCRdb fed the 5' RACE reads into MiXCR, producing one record per CDR3 protein. The table has around 83,000 distinct CDR3 sequences, about 14% seen once. Input material: PBMCs. The receptors stem from a woman aged 45-60 years in good health.

This clonotype was picked up many times. The gene calls are TRBV29-1 and TRBJ1-4; 9 bases are a match to TRBD1. Germline lookup yields CDR1 SQVTM and CDR2 ANQGSEA. J lost 4 bases, V lost 4 bases, and 4 bases had no gene match. This CDR3 is 14 amino acids long. The CDR3 DNA follows: TGCAGCGTTGCGGACAGGGGAGATAATGAAAAACTGTTTTTT. Protein sequence: CSVADRGDNEKLFF. The full variable domain, in which reference TRBV29-1 and TRBJ1-4 provide the parts outside the CDR3, is SAVISQKPSRDICQRGTSLTIQCQVDSQVTMMFWYRQQPGQSLTLIATANQGSEATYESGFVIDKFPISRPNLTFSTLTVSNMSPEDSSIYLCSVADRGDNEKLFFGSGTQLSVL.

There are many counts of this clonotype. The rearrangement uses TRBV5-1 and TRBJ1-1; D ambiguous. Germline CDR1 SGHRS, CDR2 YFSETQ. The CDR3 contains 13 residues. V was shortened by 6 bases and J by 4 bases, with 13 bases between the two germline ends. In DNA, the CDR3 is TGCGCCAGCAAGCTTGTATTGTCCACTGAAGCTTTCTTT. Amino acid sequence: CASKLVLSTEAFF.

This clonotype has at least ten counts. The chain joins TRBV5-6 to TRBJ2-1, with a weak D call TRBD2 (7 bases). CDR3 length: 18 residues. CDR1 and CDR2 (germline): SGHDT, YYEEEE. V dropped 2 bases and J dropped 5 bases, with 23 bases sitting between them. The CDR3 region is CASSFVFAGATADNEQFF. The CDR3 DNA reads TGTGCCAGCAGCTTTGTTTTCGCGGGGGCAACCGCCGACAATGAGCAGTTCTTC.

This clonotype was seen many times. J is TRBJ2-1 and V is TRBV5-1; TRBD1 is a possible D gene (6 bases). CDR1 and CDR2 from the germline V gene are SGHRS and YFSETQ. The V end lost 4 bases, the J end lost 5 bases, and 16 bases lay between the germline ends. This CDR3 region has 15 residues. CDR3 region: CASSTAGQPNNEQFF. The CDR3 DNA reads as TGCGCCAGCAGCACAGCCGGACAGCCAAACAATGAGCAGTTCTTC. Full variable domain (rest looked up from reference TRBV5-1 and TRBJ2-1): KAGVTQTPRYLIKTRGQQVTLSCSPISGHRSVSWYQQTPGQGLQFLFEYFSETQRNKGNFPGRFSGRQFSNSRSEMNVSTLELGDSALYLCASSTAGQPNNEQFFGPGTRLTVL.

To note about this clonotype: A junction end diverges from the germline sequence, so it may reflect a read error. This chain connects TRBV10-3 to TRBJ2-1; D may be TRBD1 (7 bases). This CDR3 contains 15 residues. The germline V gene has CDR1 ENHRY and CDR2 SYGVKD. In DNA form, the CDR3 reads TGTGCCATCAATGTCGCGGGACAGTGTACGAATGAGCAGTTCTTT. Translating gives CAINVAGQCTNEQFF.

In this sample, this clonotype turned up many times. This chain connects TRBV5-1 to TRBJ2-3; tentatively, D is TRBD1 (5 bases). This CDR3 region has 14 residues. CDR1 and CDR2 from the germline V gene are SGHRS and YFSETQ. The V and J ends lost 0 bases and 3 bases respectively, with 8 bases between them. The CDR3 DNA follows: TGCGCCAGCAGCTTGGGACAGCCGACAGATACGCAGTATTTT. Translated: CASSLGQPTDTQYF.

This clonotype was observed at least ten times. The rearrangement uses TRBV15 and TRBJ2-6; D ambiguous. Looked up from germline, CDR1 is LNHNV and CDR2 is YYDKDF (reference sequence). This CDR3 spans 18 amino acids. V gave up 0 bases and J gave up 0 bases, with 12 bases separating them. The CDR3 DNA reads TGTGCCACCAGCAGAGAAGCACATCACACCTCTGGGGCCAACGTCCTGACTTTC. It codes for CATSREAHHTSGANVLTF.

This clonotype has a count of ten or more. The chain recombines TRBV12-3 or TRBV12-4 with TRBJ1-1; D remains unclear. This CDR3 contains 13 residues. V was trimmed by 7 bases and J by 2 bases, leaving 11 bases between them. The CDR3 DNA follows: TGTGCCAGCACTCTCCGCCTTAACACTGAAGCTTTCTTT. Translation: CASTLRLNTEAFF.

The sample holds many counts of this clonotype. V and J are TRBV28 and TRBJ2-5; 9 nucleotides agree with TRBD2. The CDR3 length is 15 residues. Germline assignment: CDR1 MDHEN and CDR2 SYDVKM. Germline trimming cut 2 bases from V and 2 bases from J; bases unmatched to any gene: 3. The CDR3 coding sequence is TGTGCCAGCAGTTTAGCTAGCGGGAATCAAGAGACCCAGTACTTC. Protein product: CASSLASGNQETQYF.

V is TRBV5-1 and J is TRBJ2-2; D gene uncertain. This CDR3 contains 15 residues. V was trimmed by 1 base and J by 9 bases, leaving 16 bases between them. Germline V gene sequence: CDR1 SGHRS, CDR2 YFSETQ. The CDR3 is CASSLSVGSAWELFF. For the CDR3, the DNA is TGCGCCAGCAGCTTGTCTGTCGGGTCCGCCTGGGAGCTGTTTTTT.

This clonotype was observed many times. This chain uses TRBV5-5 with TRBJ1-4; D might be TRBD1 (6 bases). CDR1 and CDR2 from the germline V gene are SGHKS and YYEKEE (reference sequence). Deletions cut 5 bases from V and 7 bases from J, with 21 bases between. The CDR3 has 16 amino acids. CDR3 nucleotide sequence: TGTGCCAGCAGTCTAAGGACGTTTCAAGGGGGTGAAAAACTGTTTTTT. Encoded protein: CASSLRTFQGGEKLFF. Combining the CDR3 with reference TRBV5-5 and TRBJ1-4 gives the whole variable domain DAGVTQSPTHLIKTRGQQVTLRCSPISGHKSVSWYQQVLGQGPQFIFQYYEKEERGRGNFPDRFSARQFPNYSSELNVNALLLGDSALYLCASSLRTFQGGEKLFFGSGTQLSVL.

This clonotype was seen many times. V is TRBV12-3 or TRBV12-4 and J is TRBJ2-7, with TRBD1 identical over 7 bases. After removal of 5 bases from V and 6 bases from J, the junction contained 13 bases not matched to a gene. The length of the CDR3 is 15 residues. As DNA, the CDR3 is TGTGCCAGCAGTCCGATGGACAGGACGCTAACCGAGCAGTACTTC. Translating it yields CASSPMDRTLTEQYF.

This clonotype has just a few counts. V gene TRBV7-6 combines with J gene TRBJ2-7; 10 positions match TRBD1. Germline values: CDR1 SGHVS, CDR2 FNYEAQ. The ends lost 2 bases at V and 6 bases at J; junction bases unmatched: 4. This CDR3 spans 14 amino acids. The CDR3 sequence is CASSLPGQGSEQYF. In nucleotides, the CDR3 is TGTGCCAGCAGCTTACCGGGACAGGGGAGCGAGCAGTACTTC.

This clonotype appeared many times. V and J are TRBV7-2 and TRBJ2-3; D remains unclear. Trimming pared 1 base from V and 2 bases from J, leaving 10 bases between. Germline V gene data show CDR1 as SGHTA and CDR2 as FQGNSA. This CDR3 region has 15 residues. The CDR3 DNA reads TGTGCCAGCAGCTTAGATTTTAGCTCCACAGATACGCAGTATTTT. Protein product: CASSLDFSSTDTQYF.

This clonotype was detected ten times or more. The chain recombines TRBV20-1 with TRBJ1-6, with unresolved D. V lost 1 base to trimming and J lost 9 bases, with 10 bases between them. Looked up from germline, CDR1 is DFQATT and CDR2 is SNEGSKA (reference sequence). This CDR3 region has 13 residues. The CDR3 DNA is TGCAGTGCTAGAGGAGGGATTGGTTCACCCCTCCACTTT. It encodes CSARGGIGSPLHF.

This clonotype was seen repeatedly, ten times or more. The chain uses TRBV7-9 and TRBJ2-7, with 10 nucleotides matching TRBD1. This CDR3 contains 15 residues. Germline lookup yields CDR1 SEHNR and CDR2 FQNEAQ (reference sequence). V was clipped by 5 bases and J by 3 bases; unmatched bases: 7. The CDR3 DNA sequence: TGTGCCAGCAGCCGAGACAGGGGGCTCGGCTACGAGCAGTACTTC. Protein: CASSRDRGLGYEQYF. The full variable domain, with the rest looked up from reference TRBV7-9 and TRBJ2-7, is DTGVSQNPRHKITKRGQNVTFRCDPISEHNRLYWYRQTLGQGPEFLTYFQNEAQLEKSRLLSDRFSAERPKGSFSTLEIQRTEQGDSAMYLCASSRDRGLGYEQYFGPGTRLTVT.

This clonotype was detected many times. The chain couples TRBV3-1 to TRBJ2-1; D ambiguous. V gave up 2 bases and J gave up 6 bases, with 14 bases separating them. The CDR3 is 15 residues long. Germline CDR1 LGHDT, CDR2 YNNKEL (reference sequence). The CDR3 sequence is CASSQRVAVPNEQFF. As DNA, the CDR3 is TGTGCCAGCAGCCAAAGAGTGGCGGTCCCCAATGAGCAGTTCTTC.

At least ten counts were recorded for this clonotype. The chain is built from TRBV28 and TRBJ1-1; D remains unclear. Germline V gene lookup returns CDR1 MDHEN and CDR2 SYDVKM. The CDR3 length is 13 residues. V was cut by 6 bases and J by 0 bases, with 8 bases left in between. Written as DNA, the CDR3 is TGTGCCAGCAGCCCCCGGGTGAACACTGAAGCTTTCTTT. Amino acids: CASSPRVNTEAFF.

This chain uses TRBV7-9 with TRBJ1-1; D remains ambiguous. This CDR3 region has 15 residues. In germline, CDR1 is SEHNR, CDR2 FQNEAQ (reference sequence). The V end lost 5 bases, the J end lost 1 base, and 14 bases lay between the germline ends. CDR3 amino acids: CASSPYGQRNTEAFF. For the CDR3, the DNA is TGTGCCAGCAGCCCTTATGGGCAGAGGAACACTGAAGCTTTCTTT.

The table lists this clonotype with many counts. The chain is built from TRBV27 and TRBJ2-2, with D unresolved. The germline gives CDR1 MNHEY, CDR2 SMNVEV (reference sequence). This CDR3 has 15 residues. Trimming removed 5 bases from V and 1 base from J, with 11 bases in between. The CDR3 here is CASSQDWRNTGELFF. The CDR3 coding sequence is TGTGCCAGCAGTCAAGACTGGAGGAACACCGGGGAGCTGTTTTTT.

This clonotype was recorded many times. The chain is built from TRBV5-1 and TRBJ2-5; D perhaps matches TRBD2 (5 bases). The ends were cut back, 4 bases at V and 2 bases at J, with 18 bases in the middle. CDR1 and CDR2 from the germline V gene are SGHRS and YFSETQ. The CDR3 is made up of 16 amino acids. The CDR3 sequence is CASSISGSPGQETQYF. The DNA of the CDR3 is TGCGCCAGCAGCATATCAGGATCACCGGGACAAGAGACCCAGTACTTC.

This clonotype was counted at least ten times. V gene TRBV20-1 combines with J gene TRBJ2-5; D is perhaps TRBD1 (6 bases). CDR3 length equals 15 residues. Trimming took off 5 bases at V and 1 base at J, with 17 bases between the two ends. The germline gives CDR1 DFQATT, CDR2 SNEGSKA (reference sequence). This CDR3 reads CSARTARTSQETQYF. CDR3 DNA sequence: TGCAGTGCTCGGACAGCCCGTACCAGCCAAGAGACCCAGTACTTC.

This clonotype was picked up many times. One end of the junction is discordant with germline, which a read error may explain. This sequence joins TRBV7-2 and TRBJ2-5; the D gene is possibly TRBD1 (6 bases). This CDR3 spans 14 amino acids. Germline lookup yields CDR1 SGHTA and CDR2 FQGNSA. CDR3 amino acids: CASSQTGTREAQYF. The CDR3 nucleotides read TGTGCCAGCAGCCAAACAGGGACAAGAGAGGCCCAGTACTTC.

This clonotype was counted at least ten times. This sequence joins TRBV6-2 or TRBV6-3 and TRBJ2-7; D perhaps matches TRBD1 (5 bases). This CDR3 region has 14 residues. The germline V gene encodes CDR1 MNHEY and CDR2 SVGEGT. V lost 7 bases and J lost 2, with 15 bases in between. The CDR3 coding sequence is TGTGCCAGCAATCTCGGACACAACCCCTACGAGCAGTACTTC. Its protein is CASNLGHNPYEQYF.

This clonotype was seen at least ten times. V is TRBV7-8 and J is TRBJ2-7, with TRBD1 matching 7 bases. The CDR3 runs to 14 residues. Trimming took 3 bases from V and 2 from J; bases not matched to a gene: 4. Germline-derived CDR1 and CDR2 are SGHVS and FQNEAQ. CDR3 DNA sequence: TGTGCCAGCAGCTTGCGACAGGGCCCCTACGAGCAGTACTTC. It is translated as CASSLRQGPYEQYF. Filled out from reference TRBV7-8 and TRBJ2-7, the complete variable domain reads GAGVSQSPRYKVAKRGQDVALRCDPISGHVSLFWYQQALGQGPEFLTYFQNEAQLDKSGLPSDRFFAERPEGSVSTLKIQRTQQEDSAVYLCASSLRQGPYEQYFGPGTRLTVT.

This clonotype was observed at least ten times. The chain uses TRBV11-2 and TRBJ2-1; 8 nucleotides align to TRBD2. V trimming: 5 bases; J trimming: 9 bases; junction bases outside the gene matches: 15. CDR1 and CDR2 (germline): SGHAT, FQNNGV. This CDR3 has 16 residues. For the CDR3, the DNA is TGTGCCAGCAGCCCCACGAGCACGGGAGGGTTGACTGAGCAGTTCTTC. Translation gives CASSPTSTGGLTEQFF.

This clonotype was found many times. This rearrangement joins TRBV3-1 to TRBJ2-7, with D unresolved. The CDR3 has 11 residues. Per germline, CDR1 LGHDT and CDR2 YNNKEL (reference sequence). Trimming took 3 bases from V and 7 from J, leaving 7 bases between them. Written as DNA, the CDR3 is TGTGCCAGCAGCCACTCGTGGGAGCAGTACTTC. It yields the protein CASSHSWEQYF.

Of note for this clonotype: One base away lies a much larger clone, so this may be a sequencing read error. The rearrangement links TRBV25-1 to TRBJ1-1; D is unresolved. Per the germline V gene, CDR1 is MGHDK and CDR2 is SYGVNS. The CDR3 length is 14 residues. In DNA, the CDR3 is TGTGCCAGCAGTGAAGTCGGGCTGAACACTGAAACTTTCTTT. It translates to CASSEVGLNTETFF.

V usage is TRBV6-5 and J usage is TRBJ1-5; 7 bases align to TRBD1. This CDR3 spans 14 amino acids. Germline V gives CDR1 MNHEY, CDR2 SVGAGI. Trimming removed 6 bases from V and 3 bases from J; junction bases left unmatched: 5. This CDR3 is CASSPGQINQPQHF. For the CDR3, the DNA is TGTGCCAGCAGCCCGGGACAGATCAATCAGCCCCAGCATTTT.

With respect to this clonotype: Since a much larger clone is just one base distant, this may be a read error. V and J are TRBV5-1 and TRBJ2-1, with D possibly TRBD2 on 6 matching bases. Germline loops: CDR1 SGHRS, CDR2 YFSETQ. There are 15 residues in the CDR3. The CDR3 loop reads CAISLDGSAPNEQFF. The CDR3 nucleotides read TGCGCCATCAGCTTGGACGGGAGCGCCCCCAATGAGCAGTTCTTC.

To note about this clonotype: The junction differs from germline at one of its ends, possibly a read error. The rearrangement joins TRBV7-9 to TRBJ1-4, with 9 bases matching TRBD1. The V gene's germline CDR1 is SEHNR and CDR2 FQNEAQ (reference sequence). The CDR3 is 16 residues long. CDR3 sequence reads: CANSAGTGLNMEKLFF. DNA of the CDR3: TGTGCCAACAGCGCCGGGACAGGGCTTAATATGGAAAAACTGTTTTTT. Full variable domain (outside the CDR3, taken from reference TRBV7-9 and TRBJ1-4): DTGVSQNPRHKITKRGQNVTFRCDPISEHNRLYWYRQTLGQGPEFLTYFQNEAQLEKSRLLSDRFSAERPKGSFSTLEIQRTEQGDSAMYLCANSAGTGLNMEKLFFGSGTQLSVL.

The rearrangement uses TRBV3-1 and TRBJ1-2, with TRBD1 matching over 9 bases. After removal of 0 bases from V and 13 bases from J, the junction contained 12 bases not matched to a gene. The CDR3 length is 15 residues. Germline CDR1 reads LGHDT; CDR2 reads YNNKEL (reference sequence). The CDR3 DNA reads TGTGCCAGCAGCCAAGACGGTTTACAGGGGGCGTATGTCACCTTC. This sequence encodes CASSQDGLQGAYVTF.